This T cell receptor (beta chain) was profiled in a study of esophageal squamous cell carcinoma under preoperative chemotherapy. Study information: Both tumor-infiltrating lymphocytes and peripheral blood T cells had their TCR repertoires profiled.

Regarding time point: before preoperative PTX-NDP chemotherapy. V lost 5 bases and J lost 9; bases outside the gene matches: 11. The length of the CDR3 is 15 residues. Germline CDR1 is SGHNT and CDR2 is YENEEA. One entry per CDR3 protein, called by TCRdb with MiXCR from the PCR reads. In the table there are roughly 30,000 distinct CDR3 sequences, about half of which are singletons. Study-level results: After treatment, tumor-infiltrating lymphocytes apparently came partly from blood T cells.

In regard to this clonotype: Antigen specificity is unknown.

The specimen was collected from a patient given preoperative chemotherapy. The chain is built from TRBV11-3 and TRBJ2-1; 9 positions match TRBD1. This receptor was taken from a human donor with esophageal squamous cell carcinoma. The donor label of this sample is uncertain. CDR3 in amino acids: CASSPWDRELAEQFF. The CDR3 bases are TGTGCCAGCAGCCCGTGGGACAGGGAACTTGCTGAGCAGTTCTTC.